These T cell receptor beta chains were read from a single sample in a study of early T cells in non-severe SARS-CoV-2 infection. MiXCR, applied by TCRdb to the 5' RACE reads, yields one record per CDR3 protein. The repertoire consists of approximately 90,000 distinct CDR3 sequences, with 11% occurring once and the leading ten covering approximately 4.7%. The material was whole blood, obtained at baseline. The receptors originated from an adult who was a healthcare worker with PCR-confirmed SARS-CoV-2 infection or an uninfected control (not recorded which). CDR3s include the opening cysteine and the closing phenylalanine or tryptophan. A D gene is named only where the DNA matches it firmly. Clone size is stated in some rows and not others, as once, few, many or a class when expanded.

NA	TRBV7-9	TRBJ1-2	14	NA	CASSQLEENYGYTF	TGTGCCAGCAGCCAGCTGGAGGAGAACTATGGCTACACCTTC
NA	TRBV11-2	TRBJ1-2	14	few	CASSPTGIGYGYTF	TGTGCCAGCAGCCCTACAGGGATCGGCTATGGCTACACCTTC
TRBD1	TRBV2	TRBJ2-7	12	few	CAGGQGAYEQYF	TGTGCCGGGGGACAGGGGGCTTACGAGCAGTACTTC
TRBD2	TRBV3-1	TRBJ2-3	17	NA	CASSRGLAGGSTDTQYF	TGTGCCAGCAGCCGAGGACTAGCGGGGGGATCCACAGATACGCAGTATTTT
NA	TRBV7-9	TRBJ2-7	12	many	CASSADPYEQYF	TGTGCCAGCAGCGCAGACCCCTACGAGCAGTACTTC
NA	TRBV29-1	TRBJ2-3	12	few	CSVDWGTDTQYF	TGCAGCGTTGATTGGGGCACAGATACGCAGTATTTT
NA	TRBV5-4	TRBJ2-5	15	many	CASSPTGLSGETQYF	TGTGCCAGCAGTCCTACGGGGCTTTCGGGAGAGACCCAGTACTTC
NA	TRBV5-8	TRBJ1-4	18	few	CASSFLGDTFATNEKLFF	TGTGCCAGCAGCTTTTTAGGGGACACCTTTGCAACTAATGAAAAACTGTTTTTT
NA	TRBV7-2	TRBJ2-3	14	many	CASSLMRAPDTQYF	TGTGCCAGCAGCTTAATGAGGGCCCCAGATACGCAGTATTTT
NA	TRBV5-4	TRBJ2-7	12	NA	CASSVGPYEQYF	TGTGCCAGCAGTGTCGGCCCCTACGAGCAGTACTTC
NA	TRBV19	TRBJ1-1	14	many	CASSTYDMNTEAFF	TGTGCCAGCAGTACATACGACATGAACACTGAAGCTTTCTTT
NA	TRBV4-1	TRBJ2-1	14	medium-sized	CATRPESSYNEQFF	TGCGCCACCCGTCCCGAGAGCTCCTACAATGAGCAGTTCTTC
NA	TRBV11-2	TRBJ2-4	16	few	CASSRQRTVSKNIQYF	TGTGCCAGCAGCAGACAGAGGACAGTTTCCAAAAACATTCAGTACTTC
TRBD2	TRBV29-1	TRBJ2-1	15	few	CSVVGGGSSYNEQFF	TGCAGCGTGGTTGGAGGCGGGAGCTCCTACAATGAGCAGTTCTTC
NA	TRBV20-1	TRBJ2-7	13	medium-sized	CSARSTAGYEQYF	TGCAGTGCTAGGTCGACAGCCGGGTACGAGCAGTACTTC
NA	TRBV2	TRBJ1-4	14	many	CASSLTRGNEKLFF	TGTGCCAGCAGTCTTACAAGGGGTAATGAAAAACTGTTTTTT
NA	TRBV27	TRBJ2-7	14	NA	CASSLTVYSYEQYF	TGTGCCAGCAGCCTGACAGTTTATTCCTACGAGCAGTACTTC
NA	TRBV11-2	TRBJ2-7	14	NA	CASSSAALDTEQYF	TGTGCCAGCAGCTCGGCAGCCCTGGACACCGAGCAGTACTTC
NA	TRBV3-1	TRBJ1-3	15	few	CASSPPGISGNTIYF	TGTGCCAGCAGCCCCCCGGGAATCTCTGGAAACACCATATATTTT
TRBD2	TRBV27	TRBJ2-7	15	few	CASSSGLAGDYEQYF	TGTGCCAGCAGTTCTGGACTAGCGGGGGACTACGAGCAGTACTTC